This T cell receptor beta chain is drawn from a study of OX40 agonist ivuxolimab in advanced cancers. Only in-frame clones appear in the TCRdb table, and some are missing; sequencing was by immunoSEQ multiplex PCR. The sample consists of around 36,000 clones, 80% to 85% of them appearing once. This clone occurred once. Its target is not known. With 7 bases removed from V and 0 bases from J, the gap between germline ends came to 13 bases. The CDR3 extends over 15 amino acids. Germline CDR1 reads MNHEY; CDR2 reads SVGAGI. Study-level findings and limits: Also present in some nonresponders was a low level of normalized T-cell clonal expansion.

Here the sequenced sample was CD4+ or CD8+ T cells sorted from blood, taken in a trial of the OX40 agonist ivuxolimab. The V call is TRBV6-5, the J call TRBJ2-1; tentative D call: TRBD2 (6 bases). The sequence was collected from an adult with an advanced solid tumor such as melanoma, head and neck, liver or kidney cancer. Written as DNA, the CDR3 is TGTGCCAGCACCCTCGGGGGTACCTCCTACAATGAGCAGTTCTTC. Protein sequence: CASTLGGTSYNEQFF.